The text below deals with one TCR beta chain. The sample is drawn from a study of sequential checkpoint blockade in melanoma. Treatment of the sample: randomized to nivolumab then ipilimumab (arm A) or the reverse (arm B). Live CD3+CD8+ CD19− CD56− cells were sorted from PBMCs. This table comes from immunoSEQ multiplex PCR, and its TCRdb copy is limited to in-frame clones, with some not included. The sample has some 30,000 clones, less than 90% seen once; the top ten hold around 13%. The CDR3 has 16 amino acids. Germline-derived CDR1 and CDR2 are SGDLS and YYNGEE. Losses at the gene ends were 3 bases for V and 3 bases for J; bases not matched to a gene: 6.

The rearrangement uses TRBV9 and TRBJ2-3; 11 bases align to TRBD1. This TCR was recovered from a human donor with melanoma. Sequences were derived from CD8+ T cells sorted from blood (inferred from file names), sampled from a patient given nivolumab and ipilimumab in sequence. CDR3 sequence: CASSAGTGGGTDTQYF. The CDR3, as DNA: TGTGCCAGCAGCGCCGGGACAGGGGGAGGAACAGATACGCAGTATTTT.